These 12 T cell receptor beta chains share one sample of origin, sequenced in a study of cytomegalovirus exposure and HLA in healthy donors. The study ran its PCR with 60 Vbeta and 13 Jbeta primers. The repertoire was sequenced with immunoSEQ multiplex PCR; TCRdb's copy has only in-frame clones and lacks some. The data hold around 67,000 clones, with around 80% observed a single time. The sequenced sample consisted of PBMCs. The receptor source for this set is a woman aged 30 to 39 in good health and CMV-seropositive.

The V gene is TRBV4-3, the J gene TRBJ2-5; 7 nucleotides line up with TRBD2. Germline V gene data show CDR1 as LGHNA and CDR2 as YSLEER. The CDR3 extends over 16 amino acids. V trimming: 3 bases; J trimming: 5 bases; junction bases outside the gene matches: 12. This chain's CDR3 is CASSQGEGGPLETQYF. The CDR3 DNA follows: TGCGCCAGCAGCCAGGGCGAGGGAGGGCCCTTGGAGACCCAGTACTTC.

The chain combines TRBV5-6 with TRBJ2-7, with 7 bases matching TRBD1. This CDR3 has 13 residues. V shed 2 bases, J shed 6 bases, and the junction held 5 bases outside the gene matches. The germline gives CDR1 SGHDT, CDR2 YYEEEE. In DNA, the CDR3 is TGTGCCAGCAGCTTCGACAGGGTATCCGAGCAGTACTTC. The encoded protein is CASSFDRVSEQYF.

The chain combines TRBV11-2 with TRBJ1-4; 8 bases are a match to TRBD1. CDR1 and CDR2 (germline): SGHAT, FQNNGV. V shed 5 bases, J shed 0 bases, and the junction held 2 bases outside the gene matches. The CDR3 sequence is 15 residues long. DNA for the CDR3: TGTGCCAGCAGCGAGACAGGGGCAACTAATGAAAAACTGTTTTTT. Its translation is CASSETGATNEKLFF.

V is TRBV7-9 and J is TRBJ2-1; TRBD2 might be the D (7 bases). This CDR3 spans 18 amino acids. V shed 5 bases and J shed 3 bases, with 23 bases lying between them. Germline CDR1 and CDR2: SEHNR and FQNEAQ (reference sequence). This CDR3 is CASSPPFRARGLYNEQFF. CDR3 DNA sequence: TGTGCCAGCAGCCCCCCCTTTCGTGCGCGGGGGCTCTACAATGAGCAGTTCTTC. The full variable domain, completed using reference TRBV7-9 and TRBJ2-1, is DTGVSQNPRHKITKRGQNVTFRCDPISEHNRLYWYRQTLGQGPEFLTYFQNEAQLEKSRLLSDRFSAERPKGSFSTLEIQRTEQGDSAMYLCASSPPFRARGLYNEQFFGPGTRLTVL.

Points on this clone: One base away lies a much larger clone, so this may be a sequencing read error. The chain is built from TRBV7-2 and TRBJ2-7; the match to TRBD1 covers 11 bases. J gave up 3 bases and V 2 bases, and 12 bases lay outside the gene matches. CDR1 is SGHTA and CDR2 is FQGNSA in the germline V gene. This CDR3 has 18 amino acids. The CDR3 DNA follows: TGTGCCAGCAGCTTAAGGATGCATGTGGGACAGGGGGACTACGAGCAGTACTTC. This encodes CASSLRMHVGQGDYEQYF.

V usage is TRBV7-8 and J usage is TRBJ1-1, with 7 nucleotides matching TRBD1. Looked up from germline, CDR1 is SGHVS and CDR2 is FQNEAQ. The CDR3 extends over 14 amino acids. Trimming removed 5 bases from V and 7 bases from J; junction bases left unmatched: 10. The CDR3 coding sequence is TGTGCCAGCAGCCTAACGCGGCACAGGGGTGAAGCTTTCTTT. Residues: CASSLTRHRGEAFF.

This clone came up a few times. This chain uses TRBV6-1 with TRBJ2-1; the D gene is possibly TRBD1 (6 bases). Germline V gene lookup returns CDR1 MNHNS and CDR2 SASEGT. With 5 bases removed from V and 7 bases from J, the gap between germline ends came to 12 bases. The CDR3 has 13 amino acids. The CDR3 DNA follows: TGTGCCAGCAGTTATAGGGGGTGGAATGAGCAGTTCTTC. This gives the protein CASSYRGWNEQFF.

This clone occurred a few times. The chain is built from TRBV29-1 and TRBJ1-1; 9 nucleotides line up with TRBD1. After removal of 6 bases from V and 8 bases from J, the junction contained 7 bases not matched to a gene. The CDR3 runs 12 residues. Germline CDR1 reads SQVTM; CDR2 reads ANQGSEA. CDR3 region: CSVQGTGPEAFF. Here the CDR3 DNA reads TGCAGCGTCCAAGGGACAGGGCCGGAAGCTTTCTTT.

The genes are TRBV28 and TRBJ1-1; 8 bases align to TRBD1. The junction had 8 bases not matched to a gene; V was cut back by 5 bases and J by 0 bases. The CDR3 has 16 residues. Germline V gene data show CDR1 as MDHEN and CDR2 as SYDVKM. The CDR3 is CASSPLRGPMNTEAFF. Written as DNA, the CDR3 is TGTGCCAGCAGTCCCCTCAGGGGGCCTATGAACACTGAAGCTTTCTTT.

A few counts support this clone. The CDR3 nucleotides are TGTGCCAGCAGTGAGGGGTGGAGAATAGCGGGAGGGCCATCAGAGACCCAGTACTTC. It is translated as CASSEGWRIAGGPSETQYF. This sequence joins TRBV6-1 and TRBJ2-5, with 11 bases fitting TRBD2. From germline, CDR1 is MNHNS and CDR2 SASEGT. After removal of 3 bases from V and 4 bases from J, the junction contained 16 bases not matched to a gene. The CDR3 contains 19 residues.

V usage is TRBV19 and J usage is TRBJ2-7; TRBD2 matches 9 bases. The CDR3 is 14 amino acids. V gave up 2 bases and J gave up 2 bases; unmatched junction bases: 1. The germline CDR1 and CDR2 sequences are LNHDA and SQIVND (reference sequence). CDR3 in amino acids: CASSISSGAYEQYF. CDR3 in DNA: TGTGCCAGTAGTATATCTAGCGGGGCCTACGAGCAGTACTTC. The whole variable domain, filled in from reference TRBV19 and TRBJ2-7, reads DGGITQSPKYLFRKEGQNVTLSCEQNLNHDAMYWYRQDPGQGLRLIYYSQIVNDFQKGDIAEGYSVSREKKESFPLTVTSAQKNPTAFYLCASSISSGAYEQYFGPGTRLTVT.

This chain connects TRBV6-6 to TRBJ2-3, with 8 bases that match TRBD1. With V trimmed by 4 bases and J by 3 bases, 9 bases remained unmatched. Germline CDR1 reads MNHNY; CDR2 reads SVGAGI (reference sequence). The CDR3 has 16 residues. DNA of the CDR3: TGTGCCAGCAGTTTCGGTGACAGGGGAGGAACAGATACGCAGTATTTT. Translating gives CASSFGDRGGTDTQYF.